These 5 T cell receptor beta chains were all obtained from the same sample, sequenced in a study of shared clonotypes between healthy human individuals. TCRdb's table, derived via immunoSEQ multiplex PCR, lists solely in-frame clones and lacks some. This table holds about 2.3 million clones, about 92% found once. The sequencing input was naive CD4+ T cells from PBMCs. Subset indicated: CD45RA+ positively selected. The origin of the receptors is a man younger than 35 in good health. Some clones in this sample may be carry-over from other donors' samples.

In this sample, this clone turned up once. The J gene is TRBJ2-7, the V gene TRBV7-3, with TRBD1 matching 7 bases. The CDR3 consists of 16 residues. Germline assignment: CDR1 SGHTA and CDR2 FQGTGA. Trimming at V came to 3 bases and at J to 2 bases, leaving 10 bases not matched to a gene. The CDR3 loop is CASSLTETGSPYEQYF. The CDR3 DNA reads TGTGCCAGCAGCTTGACGGAGACAGGGTCCCCCTACGAGCAGTACTTC.

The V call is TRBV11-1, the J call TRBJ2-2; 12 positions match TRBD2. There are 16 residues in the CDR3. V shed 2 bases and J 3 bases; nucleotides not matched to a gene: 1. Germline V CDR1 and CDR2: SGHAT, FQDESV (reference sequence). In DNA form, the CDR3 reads TGTGCCAGCAGCTTACTAGCGGGAGGGGACACCGGGGAGCTGTTTTTT. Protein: CASSLLAGGDTGELFF.

This chain's CDR3 is CASTQTGGETQYF. Written as DNA, the CDR3 is TGTGCCAGCACCCAGACCGGGGGAGAGACCCAGTACTTC. The rearrangement uses TRBV6-1 and TRBJ2-5; tentative D call: TRBD2 (6 bases). Trimming left V 7 bases short and J 4 bases short, with 13 bases between. CDR1 is MNHNS, CDR2 SASEGT, per germline. The CDR3 runs 13 residues.

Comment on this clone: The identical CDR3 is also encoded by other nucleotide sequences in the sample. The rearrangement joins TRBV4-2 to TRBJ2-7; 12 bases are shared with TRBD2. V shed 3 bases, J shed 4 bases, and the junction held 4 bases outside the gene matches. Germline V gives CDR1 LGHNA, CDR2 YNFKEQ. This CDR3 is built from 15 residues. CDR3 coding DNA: TGTGCCAGCAGCCAGGGACTAGCGGGTTCGTACGAGCAGTACTTC. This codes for CASSQGLAGSYEQYF.

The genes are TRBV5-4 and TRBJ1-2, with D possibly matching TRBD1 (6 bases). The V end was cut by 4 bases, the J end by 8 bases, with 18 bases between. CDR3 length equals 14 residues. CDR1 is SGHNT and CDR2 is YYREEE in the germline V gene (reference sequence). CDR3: CASSVGDRLRGYTF. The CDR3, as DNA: TGTGCCAGCAGCGTTGGTGACAGGCTCAGGGGCTACACCTTC.